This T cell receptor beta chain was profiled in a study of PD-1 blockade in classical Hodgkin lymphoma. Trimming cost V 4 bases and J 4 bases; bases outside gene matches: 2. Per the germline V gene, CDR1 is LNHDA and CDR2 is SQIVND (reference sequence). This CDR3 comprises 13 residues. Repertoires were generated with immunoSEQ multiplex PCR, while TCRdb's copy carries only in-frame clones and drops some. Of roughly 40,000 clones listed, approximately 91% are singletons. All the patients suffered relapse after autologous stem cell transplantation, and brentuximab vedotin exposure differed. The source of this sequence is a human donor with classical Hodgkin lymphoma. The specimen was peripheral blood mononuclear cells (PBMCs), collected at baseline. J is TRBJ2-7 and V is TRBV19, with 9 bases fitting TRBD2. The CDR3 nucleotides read TGTGCCAGTAGTACCCTAGCGGGGTACGAGCAGTACTTC. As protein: CASSTLAGYEQYF.